This TCR beta chain came from a study of naive and memory T cell subsets. This CDR3 spans 14 amino acids. Trimming stripped 5 bases from V and 6 bases from J, with 17 bases between. This clonotype occurred many times. Its antigen remains unidentified. After CD4 positive bead selection, the CD4-negative fraction gave CD8 T cells. Study conclusions and caveats: No ground truth validated the naive and memory repertoire findings. A few larger clonotypes appeared in naive repertoires, especially CD8, possibly memory cells re-expressing CD45RA.

An equimolar mix of two oligonucleotides served as the beta constant-region primer for TRBC1 and TRBC2. The ligated cDNA underwent four PCR rounds using SP2 and nested alpha and beta constant-region primers. TCRdb reprocessed the UMI-ligation and nested PCR reads via MiXCR and lists one record per CDR3 protein. The repertoire holds 150,000 or so distinct CDR3 sequences, with 22% as singletons. The chain is built from TRBV12-3 or TRBV12-4 and TRBJ2-7; D is perhaps TRBD2 (5 bases). Sequencing used naive CD4+ T cells from blood. This receptor was identified in a human donor in good health. In DNA form, the CDR3 reads TGTGCCAGCAGTACTGTTTCAAGTCGGGGCGAGCAGTACTTC. It translates to CASSTVSSRGEQYF.